This T cell receptor (beta chain) was sequenced in a study of blood T cell repertoires in COVID-19. Overall study context: The samples span acute and convalescent COVID-19 from the United States, Italy and Spain. PBMCs, B-cell-depleted T cells, or T cells provided the cDNA or gDNA that made up the material.

Cohort allocation depended upon clinical history that participants reported. Under the authors' procedure: Amplified reference gene primers provided the basis for estimating nucleated cell counts. This table comes from immunoSEQ multiplex PCR, and its TCRdb copy is limited to in-frame clones, with some not included. The DNA was the basis for D and trimming; V, J and clone size are from that table. Among under 350,000 clones listed, 86% were seen once. CDR3 size: 15 residues. Germline V gene lookup returns CDR1 SGHNT and CDR2 YYREEE (reference sequence). V lost 3 bases and J lost 1, with 13 bases in between.

The gene calls are TRBV5-4 and TRBJ1-1, with D possibly TRBD1 on 5 matching bases. The TCR comes from a woman between 40 and 50 years old with acute COVID-19. Sequencing was carried out using PBMCs or T cells enriched from blood (not recorded which). The CDR3 region has the DNA TGTGCCAGCAGCTACCCCGGGGGGGGGAACACTGAAGCTTTCTTT. It specifies CASSYPGGGNTEAFF.